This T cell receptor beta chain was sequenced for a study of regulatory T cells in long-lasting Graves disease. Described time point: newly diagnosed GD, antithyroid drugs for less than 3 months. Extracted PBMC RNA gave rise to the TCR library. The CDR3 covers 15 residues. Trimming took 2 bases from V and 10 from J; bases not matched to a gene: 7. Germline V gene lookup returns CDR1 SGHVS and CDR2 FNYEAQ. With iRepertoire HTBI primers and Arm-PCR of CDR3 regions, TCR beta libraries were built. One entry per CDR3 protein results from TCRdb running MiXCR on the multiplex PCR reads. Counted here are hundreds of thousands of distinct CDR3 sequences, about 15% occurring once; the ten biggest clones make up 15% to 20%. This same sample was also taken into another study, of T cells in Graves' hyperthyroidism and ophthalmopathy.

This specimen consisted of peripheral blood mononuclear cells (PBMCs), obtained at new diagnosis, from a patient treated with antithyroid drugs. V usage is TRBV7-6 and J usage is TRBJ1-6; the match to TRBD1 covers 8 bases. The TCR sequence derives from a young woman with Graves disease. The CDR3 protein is CASSLLDRGDSPLHF. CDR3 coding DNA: TGTGCCAGCAGCTTATTAGACAGGGGAGACTCACCCCTCCACTTT.